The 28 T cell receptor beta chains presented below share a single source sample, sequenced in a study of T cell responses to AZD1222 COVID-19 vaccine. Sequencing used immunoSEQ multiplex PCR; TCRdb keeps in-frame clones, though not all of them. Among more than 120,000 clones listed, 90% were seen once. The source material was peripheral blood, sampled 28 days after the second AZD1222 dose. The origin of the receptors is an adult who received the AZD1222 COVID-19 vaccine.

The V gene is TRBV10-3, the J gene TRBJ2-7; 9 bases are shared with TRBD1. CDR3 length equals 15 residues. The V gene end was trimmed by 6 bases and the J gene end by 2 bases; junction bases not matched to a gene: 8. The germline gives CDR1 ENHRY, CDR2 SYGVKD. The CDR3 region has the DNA TGTGCCATCAGGGGGGGGGACAGGGCCCCCTACGAGCAGTACGTC. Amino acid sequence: CAIRGGDRAPYEQYV.

DNA of the CDR3: TGTGCCAGCAACCAGCGGGGTAGCGGGGGGTCCTCCTACAATGAGCAGTTCTTC. Its translation: CASNQRGSGGSSYNEQFF. The chain recombines TRBV7-9 with TRBJ2-1, with 10 bases lining up with TRBD2. This CDR3 has 18 residues. CDR1 and CDR2 from the germline V gene are SEHNR and FQNEAQ (reference sequence). V shed 7 bases and J 0 bases; nucleotides not matched to a gene: 12.

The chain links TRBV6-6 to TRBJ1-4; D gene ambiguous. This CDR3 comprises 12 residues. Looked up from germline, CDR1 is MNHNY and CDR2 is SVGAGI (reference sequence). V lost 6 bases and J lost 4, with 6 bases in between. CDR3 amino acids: CASSPLNEKLFF. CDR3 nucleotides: TGTGCCAGCAGCCCACTTAATGAAAAACTGTTTTTT.

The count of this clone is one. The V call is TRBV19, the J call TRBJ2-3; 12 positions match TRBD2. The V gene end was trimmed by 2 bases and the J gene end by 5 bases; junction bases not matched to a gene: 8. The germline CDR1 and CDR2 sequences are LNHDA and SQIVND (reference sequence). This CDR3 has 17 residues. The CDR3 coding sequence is TGTGCCAGTAGTATACCTAGCGGGAGGGCCAAGGGAGATACGCAGTATTTT. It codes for CASSIPSGRAKGDTQYF.

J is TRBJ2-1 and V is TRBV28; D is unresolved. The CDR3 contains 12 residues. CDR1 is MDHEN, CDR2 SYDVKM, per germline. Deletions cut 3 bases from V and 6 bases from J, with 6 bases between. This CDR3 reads CASSLQFNEQFF. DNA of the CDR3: TGTGCCAGCAGTTTGCAGTTCAATGAGCAGTTCTTC.

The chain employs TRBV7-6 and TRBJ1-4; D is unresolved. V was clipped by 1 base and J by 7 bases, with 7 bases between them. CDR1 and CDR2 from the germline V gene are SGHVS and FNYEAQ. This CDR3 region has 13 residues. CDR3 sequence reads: CASSLGPIEKLFF. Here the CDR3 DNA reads TGTGCCAGCAGCTTAGGACCCATTGAAAAACTGTTTTTT. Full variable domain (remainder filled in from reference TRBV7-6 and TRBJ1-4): GAGVSQSPRYKVTKRGQDVALRCDPISGHVSLYWYRQALGQGPEFLTYFNYEAQQDKSGLPNDRFSAERPEGSISTLTIQRTEQRDSAMYRCASSLGPIEKLFFGSGTQLSVL.

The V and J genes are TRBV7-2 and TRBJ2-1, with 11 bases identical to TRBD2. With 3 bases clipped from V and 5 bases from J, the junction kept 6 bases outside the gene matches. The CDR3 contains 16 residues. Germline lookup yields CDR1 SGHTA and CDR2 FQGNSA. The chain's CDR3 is CASSFPGLADDNEQFF. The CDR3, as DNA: TGTGCCAGCAGCTTCCCGGGACTAGCGGATGACAATGAGCAGTTCTTC.

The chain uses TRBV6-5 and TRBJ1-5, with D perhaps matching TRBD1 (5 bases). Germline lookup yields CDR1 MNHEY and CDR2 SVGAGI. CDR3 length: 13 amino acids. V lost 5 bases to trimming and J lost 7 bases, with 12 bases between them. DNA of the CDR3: TGTGCCAGCAGTAGTGGGGGGAACCAGCCCCAGCATTTT. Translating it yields CASSSGGNQPQHF.

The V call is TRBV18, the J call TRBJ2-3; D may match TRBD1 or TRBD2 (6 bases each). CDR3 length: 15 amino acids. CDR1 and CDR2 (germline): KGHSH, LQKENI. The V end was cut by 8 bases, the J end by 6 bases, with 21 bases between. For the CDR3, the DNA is TGTGCCAGCCCCCGCCGAAGGGGGGAGGCGGATACGCAGTATTTT. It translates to CASPRRRGEADTQYF.

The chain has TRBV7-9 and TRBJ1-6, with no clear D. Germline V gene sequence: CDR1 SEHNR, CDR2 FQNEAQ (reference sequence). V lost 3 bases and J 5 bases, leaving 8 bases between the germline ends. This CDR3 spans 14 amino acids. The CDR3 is CASSLTLDNSPLHF. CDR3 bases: TGTGCCAGCAGCTTGACACTGGATAATTCACCCCTCCACTTT.

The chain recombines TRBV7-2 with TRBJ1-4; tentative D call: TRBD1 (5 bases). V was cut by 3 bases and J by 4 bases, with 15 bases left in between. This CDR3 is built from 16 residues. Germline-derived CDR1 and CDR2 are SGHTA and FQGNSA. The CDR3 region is CASSFVAGGLNEKLFF. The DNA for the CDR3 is TGTGCCAGCAGCTTCGTGGCGGGGGGACTTAATGAAAAACTGTTTTTT.

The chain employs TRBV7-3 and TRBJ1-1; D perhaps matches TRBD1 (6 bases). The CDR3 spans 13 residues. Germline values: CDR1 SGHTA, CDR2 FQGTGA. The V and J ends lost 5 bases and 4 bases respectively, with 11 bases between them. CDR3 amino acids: CASSLQGGTEAFF. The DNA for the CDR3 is TGTGCCAGCAGCCTACAGGGAGGCACTGAAGCTTTCTTT.

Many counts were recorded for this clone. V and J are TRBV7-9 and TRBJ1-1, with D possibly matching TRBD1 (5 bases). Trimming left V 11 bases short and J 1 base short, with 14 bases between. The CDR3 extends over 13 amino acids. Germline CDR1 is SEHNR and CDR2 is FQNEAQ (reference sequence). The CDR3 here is CAHGGAANTEAFF. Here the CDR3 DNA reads TGTGCCCACGGAGGGGCAGCGAACACTGAAGCTTTCTTT.

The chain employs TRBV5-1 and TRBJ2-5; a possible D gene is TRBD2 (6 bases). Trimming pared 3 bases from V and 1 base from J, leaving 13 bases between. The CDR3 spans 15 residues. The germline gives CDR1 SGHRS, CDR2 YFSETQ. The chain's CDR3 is CASSSTGEPQETQYF. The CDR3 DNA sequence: TGCGCCAGCAGCTCGACGGGGGAACCCCAAGAGACCCAGTACTTC.

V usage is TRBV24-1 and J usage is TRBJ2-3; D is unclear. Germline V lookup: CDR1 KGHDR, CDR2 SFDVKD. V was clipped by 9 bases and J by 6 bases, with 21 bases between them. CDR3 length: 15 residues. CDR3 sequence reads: CATAANLSPWDTQYF. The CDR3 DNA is TGTGCCACCGCGGCAAACCTTTCGCCCTGGGATACGCAGTATTTT.

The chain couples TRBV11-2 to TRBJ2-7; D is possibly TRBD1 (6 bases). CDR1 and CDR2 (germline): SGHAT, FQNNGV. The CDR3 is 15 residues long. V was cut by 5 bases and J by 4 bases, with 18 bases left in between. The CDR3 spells CASSPTRGGMYEQYV. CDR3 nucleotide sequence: TGTGCCAGCAGCCCAACGCGTGGGGGCATGTACGAGCAGTACGTC.

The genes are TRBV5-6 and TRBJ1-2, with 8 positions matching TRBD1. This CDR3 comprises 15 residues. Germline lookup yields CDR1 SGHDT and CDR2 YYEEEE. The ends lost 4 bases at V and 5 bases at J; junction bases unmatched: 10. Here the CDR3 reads CASSPTGTGKYGYTF. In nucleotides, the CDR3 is TGTGCCAGCAGCCCAACCGGGACAGGAAAATATGGCTACACCTTC.

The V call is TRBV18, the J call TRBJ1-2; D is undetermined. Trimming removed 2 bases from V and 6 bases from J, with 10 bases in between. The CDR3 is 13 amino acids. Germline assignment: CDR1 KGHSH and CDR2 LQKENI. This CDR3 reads CASSPRTVDGYTF. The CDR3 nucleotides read TGTGCCAGCTCACCAAGGACGGTAGATGGCTACACCTTC.

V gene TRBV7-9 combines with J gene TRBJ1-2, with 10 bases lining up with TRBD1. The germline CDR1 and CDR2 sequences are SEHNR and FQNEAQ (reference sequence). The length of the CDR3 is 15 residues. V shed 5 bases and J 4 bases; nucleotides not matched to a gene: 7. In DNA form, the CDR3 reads TGTGCCAGCAGCCGGTTGACAGGGGGCTCCTATGGCTACACCTTC. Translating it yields CASSRLTGGSYGYTF.

CDR3 in amino acids: CASSTDSNSPLHF. In DNA, the CDR3 is TGTGCCAGCAGCACGGACAGTAATTCACCCCTCCACTTT. J is TRBJ1-6 and V is TRBV5-4, with D possibly TRBD1 on 6 matching bases. CDR1 and CDR2 from the germline V gene are SGHNT and YYREEE (reference sequence). Between the trimmed V and J ends, which lost 4 bases and 6 bases, there was a span of 8 bases. The CDR3 extends over 13 amino acids. Full variable domain (rest looked up from reference TRBV5-4 and TRBJ1-6): ETGVTQSPTHLIKTRGQQVTLRCSSQSGHNTVSWYQQALGQGPQFIFQYYREEENGRGNFPPRFSGLQFPNYSSELNVNALELDDSALYLCASSTDSNSPLHFGNGTRLTVT.

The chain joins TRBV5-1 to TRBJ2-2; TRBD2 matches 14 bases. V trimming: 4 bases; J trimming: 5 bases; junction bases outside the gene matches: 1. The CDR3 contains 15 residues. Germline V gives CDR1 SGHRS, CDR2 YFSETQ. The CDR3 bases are TGCGCCAGCAGCCGGACTAGCGGGGGGACCGGGGAGCTGTTTTTT. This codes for CASSRTSGGTGELFF.

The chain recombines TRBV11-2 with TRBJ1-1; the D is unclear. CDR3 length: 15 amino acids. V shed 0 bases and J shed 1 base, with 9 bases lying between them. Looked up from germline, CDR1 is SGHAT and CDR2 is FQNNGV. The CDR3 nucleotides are TGTGCCAGCAGCTTAGATCTTGCACAGAACACTGAAGCTTTCTTT. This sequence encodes CASSLDLAQNTEAFF. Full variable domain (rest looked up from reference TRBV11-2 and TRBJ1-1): EAGVAQSPRYKIIEKRQSVAFWCNPISGHATLYWYQQILGQGPKLLIQFQNNGVVDDSQLPKDRFSAERLKGVDSTLKIQPAKLEDSAVYLCASSLDLAQNTEAFFGQGTRLTVV.

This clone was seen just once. The CDR3 DNA is TGTGCCAGCAGTTACTCCCTTGGGGGGCTCACCTTC. Translating gives CASSYSLGGLTF. This chain links TRBV6-2 or TRBV6-3 with TRBJ1-2, with D maybe TRBD1 (6 bases). V was shortened by 0 bases and J by 13 bases, with 12 bases between the two germline ends. This CDR3 comprises 12 residues. From germline, CDR1 is MNHEY and CDR2 SVGEGT.

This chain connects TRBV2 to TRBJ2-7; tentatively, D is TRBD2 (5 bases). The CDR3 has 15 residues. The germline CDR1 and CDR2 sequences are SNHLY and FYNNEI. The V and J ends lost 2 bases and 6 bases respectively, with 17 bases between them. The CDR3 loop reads CASSEIGNPPREQYF. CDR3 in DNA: TGTGCCAGCAGTGAAATCGGGAACCCTCCGCGCGAGCAGTACTTC.

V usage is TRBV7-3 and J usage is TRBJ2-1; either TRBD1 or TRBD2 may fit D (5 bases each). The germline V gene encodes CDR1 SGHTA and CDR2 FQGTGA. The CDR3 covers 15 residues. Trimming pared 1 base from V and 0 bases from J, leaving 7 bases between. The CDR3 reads CASSLRGTSYNEQFF. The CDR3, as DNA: TGTGCCAGCAGCTTAAGGGGGACCTCCTACAATGAGCAGTTCTTC. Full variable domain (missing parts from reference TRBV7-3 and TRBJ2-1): GAGVSQTPSNKVTEKGKYVELRCDPISGHTALYWYRQSLGQGPEFLIYFQGTGAADDSGLPNDRFFAVRPEGSVSTLKIQRTERGDSAVYLCASSLRGTSYNEQFFGPGTRLTVL.

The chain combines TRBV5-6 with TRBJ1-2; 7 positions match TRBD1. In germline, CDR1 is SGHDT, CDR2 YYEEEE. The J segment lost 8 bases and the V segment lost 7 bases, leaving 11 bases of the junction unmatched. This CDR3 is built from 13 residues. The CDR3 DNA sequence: TGTGCCAGCCAAATGACAGGGTTGAGAGGCTACACCTTC. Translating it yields CASQMTGLRGYTF. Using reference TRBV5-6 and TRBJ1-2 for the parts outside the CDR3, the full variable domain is DAGVTQSPTHLIKTRGQQVTLRCSPKSGHDTVSWYQQALGQGPQFIFQYYEEEERQRGNFPDRFSGHQFPNYSSELNVNALLLGDSALYLCASQMTGLRGYTFGSGTRLTVV.

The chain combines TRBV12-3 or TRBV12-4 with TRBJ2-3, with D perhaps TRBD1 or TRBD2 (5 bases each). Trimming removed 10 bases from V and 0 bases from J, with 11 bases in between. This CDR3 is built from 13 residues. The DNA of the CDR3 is TGTGCCACCCGGGACGGTAGCACAGATACGCAGTATTTT. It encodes CATRDGSTDTQYF.

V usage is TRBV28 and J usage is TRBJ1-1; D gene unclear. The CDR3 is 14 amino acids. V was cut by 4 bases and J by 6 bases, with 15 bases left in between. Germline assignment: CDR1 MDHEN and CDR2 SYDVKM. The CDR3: CASSSLSVRAEAFF. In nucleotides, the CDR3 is TGTGCCAGCAGTTCACTTTCTGTTCGCGCTGAAGCTTTCTTT.